Listed here are 32 T cell receptor beta chains from one sample, sequenced in a study of blood T cell repertoires in COVID-19. Profiled with immunoSEQ multiplex PCR; TCRdb holds only in-frame clones, not every one. The repertoire holds around 260,000 clones, with 88% as singletons. The sample comprised peripheral blood. All receptors derive from a man aged 55 to 69 who had recovered from COVID-19.

This sequence joins TRBV6-4 and TRBJ2-7; possibly TRBD1 for D (6 bases). This CDR3 spans 16 amino acids. Deletions cut 1 base from V and 0 bases from J, with 13 bases between. Germline assignment: CDR1 MRHNA and CDR2 SNTAGT. The CDR3 region is CASSDFHRVASYEQYF. CDR3 bases: TGTGCCAGCAGTGACTTCCACAGGGTTGCCTCCTACGAGCAGTACTTC.

This rearrangement joins TRBV2 to TRBJ2-5, with a possible D match to TRBD2 (6 bases). The CDR3 covers 13 residues. Germline loops: CDR1 SNHLY, CDR2 FYNNEI. With 6 bases removed from V and 5 bases from J, the gap between germline ends came to 13 bases. DNA for the CDR3: TGTGCCAGCAGCCTCCCGGGGAGGGAGACCCAGTACTTC. Translating it yields CASSLPGRETQYF. Combining the CDR3 with reference TRBV2 and TRBJ2-5 gives the whole variable domain EPEVTQTPSHQVTQMGQEVILRCVPISNHLYFYWYRQILGQKVEFLVSFYNNEISEKSEIFDDQFSVERPDGSNFTLKIRSTKLEDSAMYFCASSLPGRETQYFGPGTRLLVL.

The chain has TRBV7-3 and TRBJ2-7; perhaps TRBD2 as D (7 bases). CDR1 and CDR2 (germline): SGHTA, FQGTGA. The CDR3 is made up of 15 amino acids. V was shortened by 5 bases and J by 2 bases, with 16 bases between the two germline ends. The CDR3 spells CASSKQGGDPYEQYF. In DNA form, the CDR3 reads TGTGCCAGCAGCAAACAAGGGGGGGACCCCTACGAGCAGTACTTC.

The CDR3 spells CASSRQGSANYGYTF. DNA of the CDR3: TGTGCCAGTAGTCGACAGGGCTCAGCTAACTATGGCTACACCTTC. The chain joins TRBV19 to TRBJ1-2, with 7 bases fitting TRBD1. CDR1 LNHDA and CDR2 SQIVND come from the germline V gene (reference sequence). Trimming cost V 5 bases and J 0 bases; bases outside gene matches: 6. CDR3 length equals 15 residues.

The gene calls are TRBV27 and TRBJ1-1; D gene unclear. V was cut by 5 bases and J by 2 bases, with 15 bases left in between. Germline lookup yields CDR1 MNHEY and CDR2 SMNVEV (reference sequence). This CDR3 contains 15 residues. Here the CDR3 reads CASSRGLDTNTEAFF. The CDR3 nucleotides read TGTGCCAGCAGTCGTGGCCTCGACACCAACACTGAAGCTTTCTTT.

This clone came up once. This chain uses TRBV9 with TRBJ1-4; 7 bases are shared with TRBD1. The CDR3 is 15 residues long. J was trimmed by 0 bases and V by 4 bases; bases with no gene match: 3. Germline V lookup: CDR1 SGDLS, CDR2 YYNGEE. CDR3 sequence (DNA): TGTGCCAGCAGCTCCCAGGGGGCAACTAATGAAAAACTGTTTTTT. This translates into CASSSQGATNEKLFF.

The chain joins TRBV2 to TRBJ1-6; D call uncertain. Germline lookup yields CDR1 SNHLY and CDR2 FYNNEI. V lost 1 base to trimming and J lost 10 bases, with 14 bases between them. The length of the CDR3 is 15 residues. The CDR3 coding sequence is TGTGCCAGCAGTGAAGACGGGAGGGTGGGCTCACCCCTCCACTTT. Translated, it gives CASSEDGRVGSPLHF.

Regarding this clone: A read error may produce the germline difference seen at one junction end. The J gene is TRBJ1-2, the V gene TRBV7-9; D might be TRBD1 (5 bases). Germline V gives CDR1 SEHNR, CDR2 FQNEAQ (reference sequence). CDR3 length: 13 amino acids. As DNA, the CDR3 is TGTGCCAGCAGCTTATCGGACGGCCAACTAAGGGGCTTC. Its translation: CASSLSDGQLRGF.

This clone came up once. CDR3 amino acids: CASSYGQGQGYGYTF. In DNA form, the CDR3 reads TGTGCCAGCAGTTACGGTCAGGGACAGGGCTATGGCTACACCTTC. The chain combines TRBV6-2 or TRBV6-3 with TRBJ1-2; TRBD1 matches 9 bases. The CDR3 has 15 residues. J lost 4 bases, V lost 2 bases, and 5 bases had no gene match. Germline CDR1 MNHEY, CDR2 SVGEGT.

The chain uses TRBV5-6 and TRBJ2-2, with D perhaps matching TRBD1 (6 bases). The CDR3 has 18 residues. CDR1 and CDR2 (germline): SGHDT, YYEEEE. V lost 1 base to trimming and J lost 1 base, with 17 bases between them. In DNA form, the CDR3 reads TGTGCCAGCAGCTTGAATATCGGGACACTCGTGAACACCGGGGAGCTGTTTTTT. This encodes CASSLNIGTLVNTGELFF.

The V call is TRBV30, the J call TRBJ2-3; 7 bases match TRBD2. This CDR3 has 15 residues. With V trimmed by 2 bases and J by 5 bases, 10 bases remained unmatched. Germline V gene data show CDR1 as GTSNPN and CDR2 as SVGIG (reference sequence). The CDR3 protein is CAWSRGGGMGDTQYF. CDR3 sequence (DNA): TGTGCCTGGAGTAGAGGCGGGGGAATGGGAGATACGCAGTATTTT.

The chain links TRBV27 to TRBJ2-3, with a weak D call TRBD1 (5 bases). Germline CDR1 and CDR2: MNHEY and SMNVEV (reference sequence). Deletions cut 6 bases from V and 4 bases from J, with 11 bases between. This CDR3 region has 13 residues. CDR3 coding DNA: TGTGCCAGCAGCCAGGGTGACTCAGATACGCAGTATTTT. This gives the protein CASSQGDSDTQYF.

The table lists this clone with a count of one. This chain uses TRBV11-3 with TRBJ2-1; 8 nucleotides match TRBD2. The V and J ends lost 1 base and 0 bases, in that order; junction bases with no gene match: 8. The CDR3 totals 18 residues. Germline loops: CDR1 SGHNT, CDR2 YENEEA. CDR3: CASSLGKTSGSSYNEQFF. In nucleotides, the CDR3 is TGTGCCAGCAGCTTAGGGAAAACTAGCGGTAGCTCCTACAATGAGCAGTTCTTC. The complete variable domain, with remaining parts taken from reference TRBV11-3 and TRBJ2-1, reads EAGVVQSPRYKIIEKKQPVAFWCNPISGHNTLYWYLQNLGQGPELLIRYENEEAVDDSQLPKDRFSAERLKGVDSTLKIQPAELGDSAVYLCASSLGKTSGSSYNEQFFGPGTRLTVL.

V gene TRBV6-6 combines with J gene TRBJ1-3; D is uncertain. Trimming removed 7 bases from V and 2 bases from J, with 12 bases in between. The germline V gene has CDR1 MNHNY and CDR2 SVGAGI (reference sequence). The CDR3 spans 14 residues. In DNA form, the CDR3 reads TGTGCCAGCAAGGAGGGAGGCGCTGGAAACACCATATATTTT. Protein sequence: CASKEGGAGNTIYF.

The count of this clone is one. Other DNA sequences of this sample code for an identical CDR3. The chain couples TRBV27 to TRBJ2-2; a weak D match, TRBD1 (5 bases). The ends were cut back, 2 bases at V and 6 bases at J, with 7 bases in the middle. The CDR3 covers 13 residues. In germline, CDR1 is MNHEY, CDR2 SMNVEV (reference sequence). The CDR3 loop is CASSLLGPGELFF. In DNA, the CDR3 is TGTGCCAGCAGTTTACTGGGGCCCGGGGAGCTGTTTTTT.

This sequence joins TRBV9 and TRBJ2-5; TRBD1 matches at 7 bases. The CDR3 is 14 residues long. V dropped 0 bases and J dropped 4; count of bases not matched to a gene: 3. Germline lookup yields CDR1 SGDLS and CDR2 YYNGEE. This chain's CDR3 is CASSVARGPETQYF. CDR3 bases: TGTGCCAGCAGCGTAGCTAGGGGGCCAGAGACCCAGTACTTC. The full variable domain, its missing parts supplied by reference TRBV9 and TRBJ2-5, is DSGVTQTPKHLITATGQRVTLRCSPRSGDLSVYWYQQSLDQGLQFLIQYYNGEERAKGNILERFSAQQFPDLHSELNLSSLELGDSALYFCASSVARGPETQYFGPGTRLLVL.

The rearrangement joins TRBV3-1 (or the pseudogene TRBV3-2) to TRBJ2-7; the match to TRBD2 covers 8 bases. J lost 4 bases, V lost 0 bases, and 5 bases had no gene match. The CDR3 runs 15 residues. Germline CDR1 is LGHDT and CDR2 is YNNKEL (reference sequence). The CDR3 region is CASSQDPGGRYEQYF. For the CDR3, the DNA is TGTGCCAGCAGCCAAGATCCGGGGGGGCGTTACGAGCAGTACTTC.

The table lists this clone with a count of one. This chain's CDR3 is CARSLGAGGPNEQFF. The CDR3 region has the DNA TGTGCCAGAAGCTTAGGAGCGGGGGGGCCGAATGAGCAGTTCTTC. V is TRBV5-3 and J is TRBJ2-1, with 10 bases fitting TRBD2. TRBV5-3 is classed as an ORF, of uncertain function. The J segment lost 7 bases and the V segment lost 2 bases, leaving 6 bases of the junction unmatched. The CDR3 runs to 15 residues.

The chain combines TRBV3-1 (or the pseudogene TRBV3-2) with TRBJ2-1, with D perhaps TRBD2 (7 bases). The CDR3 covers 18 residues. Germline CDR1 and CDR2: LGHDT and YNNKEL (reference sequence). The V gene lost 0 bases and the J gene lost 0 bases, with 15 bases spanning the gap. As DNA, the CDR3 is TGTGCCAGCAGCCAAGATCATACGGGGGGCCGCTCCTACAATGAGCAGTTCTTC. It encodes CASSQDHTGGRSYNEQFF.

V gene TRBV10-2 combines with J gene TRBJ1-2; 8 nucleotides agree with TRBD1. Germline CDR1 reads WSHSY; CDR2 reads SAAADI. The V gene end was trimmed by 5 bases and the J gene end by 2 bases; junction bases not matched to a gene: 4. The CDR3 extends over 14 amino acids. Here the CDR3 DNA reads TGCGCCAGCAGTCGGACAGGGTCAAACTATGGCTACACCTTC. Translation: CASSRTGSNYGYTF.

The chain couples TRBV13 to TRBJ2-2, with D possibly being TRBD1 (5 bases). The CDR3 loop spans 13 amino acids. Germline CDR1 and CDR2: PRHDT and FYEKMQ (reference sequence). The V gene lost 3 bases and the J gene lost 6 bases, with 8 bases spanning the gap. This chain's CDR3 is CASSFRAAGELFF. CDR3 DNA sequence: TGTGCCAGCAGCTTCAGGGCGGCCGGGGAGCTGTTTTTT.

CDR3 in amino acids: CASSPPNSQAYEQYF. In DNA, the CDR3 is TGTGCCAGCTCACCACCGAATAGTCAAGCCTACGAGCAGTACTTC. The V call is TRBV18, the J call TRBJ2-7, with D unresolved. Per germline, CDR1 KGHSH and CDR2 LQKENI. CDR3 size: 15 residues. V was trimmed by 0 bases and J by 2 bases, leaving 11 bases between them. The entire variable domain, with the rest obtained from reference TRBV18 and TRBJ2-7, is as follows: NAGVMQNPRHLVRRRGQEARLRCSPMKGHSHVYWYRQLPEEGLKFMVYLQKENIIDESGMPKERFSAEFPKEGPSILRIQQVVRGDSAAYFCASSPPNSQAYEQYFGPGTRLTVT.

This clone was counted a few times. This rearrangement joins TRBV7-3 to TRBJ2-7; TRBD1 matches at 7 bases. J gave up 4 bases and V 5 bases, and 11 bases lay outside the gene matches. CDR3 size: 15 residues. From germline, CDR1 is SGHTA and CDR2 FQGTGA. CDR3 sequence (DNA): TGTGCCAGCAGCGTTGGGACAGTTAAGCCTTACGAGCAGTACTTC. It yields the protein CASSVGTVKPYEQYF.

As to this clone: An end of the junction does not agree with germline; a read error may underlie this. This chain links TRBV7-7 with TRBJ2-5, with D possibly TRBD1 on 6 matching bases. This CDR3 has 14 residues. Per germline, CDR1 SSHAT and CDR2 FNYEAQ (reference sequence). The CDR3 sequence is CASSLTGGTKTQYF. CDR3 sequence (DNA): TGTGCTAGCAGCTTAACTGGGGGCACGAAGACCCAGTACTTC.

This clone was recorded a few times. This chain joins TRBV11-2 and TRBJ2-3, with D hard to call. Germline V gives CDR1 SGHAT, CDR2 FQNNGV. CDR3 size: 14 residues. The V and J ends lost 1 base and 4 bases respectively, with 9 bases between them. CDR3 protein: CASSLGGVPDTQYF. In DNA, the CDR3 is TGTGCCAGCAGCTTAGGAGGAGTGCCAGATACGCAGTATTTT.

The rearrangement links TRBV5-8 to TRBJ1-5; maybe TRBD1 (5 bases). The CDR3 has 13 residues. Germline V gives CDR1 SGHTS, CDR2 YDEGEE. Trimming took 6 bases from V and 6 from J, leaving 13 bases between them. In nucleotides, the CDR3 is TGTGCCAGCAAGACAGCTAGAGGTCAGCCCCAGCATTTT. This gives the protein CASKTARGQPQHF.

About this clone: Additional DNA sequences in this sample encode the identical CDR3. The gene calls are TRBV7-9 and TRBJ1-6; 10 nucleotides match TRBD1. Germline V gene lookup returns CDR1 SEHNR and CDR2 FQNEAQ (reference sequence). Trimming took 5 bases from V and 5 from J; bases not matched to a gene: 3. The CDR3 consists of 15 residues. The CDR3: CASSPGTGDNSPLHF. CDR3 coding DNA: TGTGCCAGCAGCCCCGGGACAGGGGATAATTCACCCCTCCACTTT.

This chain joins TRBV5-6 and TRBJ2-5; TRBD2 might be the D (6 bases). Trimming left V 1 base short and J 4 bases short, with 20 bases between. The CDR3 has 17 amino acids. Germline CDR1 reads SGHDT; CDR2 reads YYEEEE. CDR3 loop: CASSLLVGGRRSETQYF. The CDR3 bases are TGTGCCAGCAGCTTGCTGGTGGGGGGACGACGGTCAGAGACCCAGTACTTC.

The gene calls are TRBV29-1 and TRBJ2-3; a weak D match, TRBD2 (5 bases). Germline V gene lookup returns CDR1 SQVTM and CDR2 ANQGSEA. This CDR3 contains 15 residues. The germline V and J ends were trimmed by 0 bases and 5 bases, with 15 bases remaining between them. The CDR3 loop is CSVEDPSRAGDTQYF. CDR3 DNA: TGCAGCGTTGAAGATCCTAGCCGGGCGGGAGATACGCAGTATTTT.

V gene TRBV29-1 combines with J gene TRBJ2-5; D might be TRBD2 (5 bases). The CDR3 runs to 14 residues. V lost 7 bases and J lost 3, with 18 bases in between. Germline-derived CDR1 and CDR2 are SQVTM and ANQGSEA. The DNA of the CDR3 is TGCAGCGCGGATCTTCCGGGATTAGAAGAGACCCAGTACTTC. Translated, it gives CSADLPGLEETQYF.

This clone occurred once. The rearrangement uses TRBV5-6 and TRBJ2-3; TRBD2 agrees at 10 bases. The trim removed 0 bases at V and 3 bases at J, leaving 4 bases unmatched. The CDR3 has 16 residues. Germline values: CDR1 SGHDT, CDR2 YYEEEE. The CDR3 bases are TGTGCCAGCAGCTTGGCGGGTAGCGGGGGGACAGATACGCAGTATTTT. Its translation is CASSLAGSGGTDTQYF.

The chain joins TRBV3-1 (or the pseudogene TRBV3-2) to TRBJ1-6; a possible D gene is TRBD1 (5 bases). The CDR3 consists of 15 residues. V was pared by 2 bases and J by 7 bases, with 12 bases between. CDR1 is LGHDT and CDR2 is YNNKEL in the germline V gene (reference sequence). The CDR3 reads CASSQTGLGNSPLHF. The CDR3 DNA follows: TGTGCCAGCAGCCAAACAGGCCTTGGGAATTCACCCCTCCACTTT.